These 32 T cell receptor beta chains share one sample of origin, sequenced in a study of spatial heterogeneity in lung cancer. TCRdb redid the calling of the 5' RACE reads with MiXCR, one entry per CDR3 protein. The data hold about 94,000 distinct CDR3 sequences, with approximately 19% observed a single time. The time point was: blood at routine non-recurrence follow-up after resection. The sample was PBMCs, taken at follow-up. The origin of the receptors is a male donor with early-stage non-small cell lung cancer.

The sample holds a few counts of this clonotype. This rearrangement joins TRBV20-1 to TRBJ2-3; D unresolved. CDR1 DFQATT and CDR2 SNEGSKA come from the germline V gene (reference sequence). Deletions cut 1 base from V and 4 bases from J, with 6 bases between. This CDR3 has 12 residues. The CDR3, as DNA: TGCAGTGCTAGAGGTGGGCCAGATACGCAGTATTTT. Encoded protein: CSARGGPDTQYF.

The sample holds many counts of this clonotype. In DNA form, the CDR3 reads TGTGCCAGCAGGCACCTCGCTGGGAGGGCCGATGGGACCTACAATGAGCAGTTCTTC. Its protein product is CASRHLAGRADGTYNEQFF. This sequence joins TRBV11-2 and TRBJ2-1, with 7 bases fitting TRBD2. The junction had 19 bases not matched to a gene; V was cut back by 6 bases and J by 2 bases. Germline V gives CDR1 SGHAT, CDR2 FQNNGV. The CDR3 spans 19 residues.

The CDR3 bases are TGCAGTGCTAGTCTAGCGGGTTCCTACGAGCAGTACTTC. The encoded protein is CSASLAGSYEQYF. The chain couples TRBV20-1 to TRBJ2-7; TRBD2 matches 8 bases. The CDR3 runs 13 residues. From germline, CDR1 is DFQATT and CDR2 SNEGSKA (reference sequence). Losses at the gene ends were 3 bases for V and 1 base for J; bases not matched to a gene: 2.

This clonotype was seen only a few times. This rearrangement joins TRBV5-5 to TRBJ2-7; D is ambiguous. The germline gives CDR1 SGHKS, CDR2 YYEKEE (reference sequence). This CDR3 comprises 15 residues. Trimming took off 2 bases at V and 3 bases at J, with 15 bases between the two ends. The CDR3 spells CASSFIPEERYEQYV. The CDR3 nucleotides read TGTGCCAGCAGCTTCATCCCGGAAGAGCGCTACGAGCAGTACGTC.

The genes are TRBV9 and TRBJ2-1, with D possibly matching TRBD2 (5 bases). Germline lookup yields CDR1 SGDLS and CDR2 YYNGEE. V was pared by 3 bases and J by 9 bases, with 16 bases between. The CDR3 spans 14 residues. The CDR3 DNA reads as TGTGCCAGCAGCGAGAGAGCAACTAGTCGTGAGCAGTTCTTC. Its protein is CASSERATSREQFF.

This chain links TRBV19 with TRBJ1-5; maybe TRBD1 (5 bases). The CDR3 totals 14 residues. Trimming stripped 6 bases from V and 1 base from J, with 10 bases between. Germline V gene data show CDR1 as LNHDA and CDR2 as SQIVND (reference sequence). The chain's CDR3 is CASSQGPSNQPQHF. For the CDR3, the DNA is TGTGCCAGTAGCCAGGGACCCAGCAATCAGCCCCAGCATTTT.

The CDR3 coding sequence is TGTGCCAGCAATGGACCGTCGGGCTCTGGAAACACCATATATTTT. It codes for CASNGPSGSGNTIYF. This rearrangement joins TRBV6-6 to TRBJ1-3; D is uncertain. Trimming shortened V by 7 bases and J by 0 bases, and 13 bases separated the two germline ends. The germline gives CDR1 MNHNY, CDR2 SVGAGI (reference sequence). There are 15 residues in the CDR3.

The chain is built from TRBV5-4 and TRBJ2-2, with 7 bases lining up with TRBD1. The V gene end was trimmed by 3 bases and the J gene end by 7 bases; junction bases not matched to a gene: 9. Germline values: CDR1 SGHNT, CDR2 YYREEE (reference sequence). The length of the CDR3 is 15 residues. This CDR3 is CASSSIRDSGGELFF. The CDR3 nucleotides are TGTGCCAGCAGCTCGATCCGGGACAGCGGCGGGGAGCTGTTTTTT.

This chain uses TRBV9 with TRBJ2-2, with unresolved D. Trimming stripped 4 bases from V and 2 bases from J, with 12 bases between. The CDR3 is made up of 15 amino acids. CDR1 SGDLS and CDR2 YYNGEE come from the germline V gene. CDR3 loop: CASSPHSKNTGELFF. CDR3 coding DNA: TGTGCCAGCAGCCCCCACTCCAAAAACACCGGGGAGCTGTTTTTT.

The table lists this clonotype with a few counts. The rearrangement joins TRBV4-2 to TRBJ2-1; 7 bases are shared with TRBD2. Germline trimming cut 0 bases from V and 4 bases from J; bases unmatched to any gene: 6. Germline values: CDR1 LGHNA, CDR2 YNFKEQ. This CDR3 contains 16 residues. The CDR3 nucleotides are TGTGCCAGCAGCCAAGATTGGCTAGCGGATTACAATGAGCAGTTCTTC. Protein: CASSQDWLADYNEQFF.

This clonotype was counted only a few times. This chain links TRBV6-5 with TRBJ2-7; tentative D call: TRBD1 (6 bases). The length of the CDR3 is 15 residues. Trimming pared 6 bases from V and 2 bases from J, leaving 17 bases between. Germline V lookup: CDR1 MNHEY, CDR2 SVGAGI. The CDR3 nucleotides are TGTGCCAGCAGCTCAGCGGACAGTGCCGCCTACGAGCAGTACTTC. This codes for CASSSADSAAYEQYF.

The chain is built from TRBV28 and TRBJ1-1; tentative D call: TRBD1 (6 bases). Trimming shortened V by 7 bases and J by 0 bases, and 15 bases separated the two germline ends. The CDR3 consists of 15 residues. Per germline, CDR1 MDHEN and CDR2 SYDVKM. The CDR3 bases are TGTGCCAGCACCCTGGGGGGGGCAATGAACACTGAAGCTTTCTTT. Its translation: CASTLGGAMNTEAFF.

This clonotype was seen a few times. V gene TRBV5-1 combines with J gene TRBJ2-4, with no clear D. CDR1 is SGHRS, CDR2 YFSETQ, per germline. The CDR3 is made up of 14 amino acids. The germline V and J ends were trimmed by 0 bases and 1 base, with 5 bases remaining between them. The CDR3 sequence: CASSLEEAKNIQYF. For the CDR3, the DNA is TGCGCCAGCAGCTTGGAGGAGGCCAAAAACATTCAGTACTTC. The complete variable domain, with remaining parts taken from reference TRBV5-1 and TRBJ2-4, reads KAGVTQTPRYLIKTRGQQVTLSCSPISGHRSVSWYQQTPGQGLQFLFEYFSETQRNKGNFPGRFSGRQFSNSRSEMNVSTLELGDSALYLCASSLEEAKNIQYFGAGTRLSVL.

In this sample, this clonotype turned up many times. The rearrangement joins TRBV4-3 to TRBJ2-1; D is unclear. CDR1 is LGHNA and CDR2 is YSLEER in the germline V gene. With 3 bases removed from V and 10 bases from J, the gap between germline ends came to 10 bases. This CDR3 spans 12 amino acids. The chain's CDR3 is CASSQVRTEQFF. CDR3 nucleotides: TGCGCCAGCAGCCAGGTGCGGACGGAGCAGTTCTTC.

The rearrangement uses TRBV11-2 and TRBJ2-1, with TRBD2 matching 10 bases. Germline CDR1 reads SGHAT; CDR2 reads FQNNGV. V gave up 2 bases and J gave up 7 bases; unmatched junction bases: 5. The CDR3 consists of 15 residues. This CDR3 is CASSLSGGAKNEQFF. The CDR3 DNA sequence: TGTGCCAGCAGCTTAAGCGGGGGGGCCAAGAATGAGCAGTTCTTC.

This clonotype was recorded a few times. The V and J genes are TRBV11-1 and TRBJ2-4; a possible D gene is TRBD2 (5 bases). The CDR3 is 18 residues long. CDR1 is SGHAT, CDR2 FQDESV, per germline (reference sequence). V was trimmed by 2 bases and J by 0 bases, leaving 17 bases between them. The CDR3 nucleotides read TGTGCCAGCAGCTTAAGGTCCGTGGGGAGTCTAGCCAAAAACATTCAGTACTTC. This codes for CASSLRSVGSLAKNIQYF.

The V gene is TRBV20-1, the J gene TRBJ1-5; tentatively, D is TRBD1 (6 bases). The CDR3 extends over 14 amino acids. The V end lost 4 bases, the J end lost 6 bases, and 16 bases lay between the germline ends. Looked up from germline, CDR1 is DFQATT and CDR2 is SNEGSKA (reference sequence). CDR3 in amino acids: CSATLRGASQPQHF. DNA for the CDR3: TGCAGTGCTACCTTAAGGGGGGCCAGTCAGCCCCAGCATTTT.

V and J are TRBV9 and TRBJ2-7; 10 positions match TRBD1. Germline CDR1 is SGDLS and CDR2 is YYNGEE. The CDR3 spans 15 residues. V was pared by 4 bases and J by 3 bases, with 7 bases of the junction left unmatched. The CDR3 sequence: CASSPRGQGGYEQYF. CDR3 DNA sequence: TGTGCCAGCAGCCCCCGTGGACAGGGGGGCTACGAGCAGTACTTC.

This clonotype was seen only a few times. The chain combines TRBV20-1 with TRBJ1-2; TRBD1 might be the D (6 bases). Trimming removed 7 bases from V and 2 bases from J, with 14 bases in between. Germline CDR1 is DFQATT and CDR2 is SNEGSKA (reference sequence). The CDR3 runs 13 residues. The CDR3 loop reads CSEETGINYGYTF. For the CDR3, the DNA is TGCAGTGAGGAGACAGGCATAAACTATGGCTACACCTTC.

The V gene is TRBV12-3 or TRBV12-4, the J gene TRBJ2-7; TRBD1 might be the D (5 bases). This CDR3 is 14 amino acids long. V lost 2 bases, J lost 5 bases, and 13 bases lay in between. CDR3 in amino acids: CASSLRQGRHEQYF. Here the CDR3 DNA reads TGTGCCAGCAGTTTAAGGCAGGGAAGGCACGAGCAGTACTTC.

The chain joins TRBV27 to TRBJ2-7, with 7 positions matching TRBD2. V shed 1 base and J 0 bases; nucleotides not matched to a gene: 3. The germline gives CDR1 MNHEY, CDR2 SMNVEV (reference sequence). The CDR3 extends over 15 amino acids. The CDR3 here is CASSLYGGSSYEQYF. The CDR3 coding sequence is TGTGCCAGCAGTTTATATGGCGGGAGCTCCTACGAGCAGTACTTC.

This clonotype was counted only a few times. The rearrangement uses TRBV7-8 and TRBJ2-3; 11 bases align to TRBD2. CDR1 SGHVS and CDR2 FQNEAQ come from the germline V gene. The CDR3 has 16 amino acids. With 5 bases clipped from V and 0 bases from J, the junction kept 4 bases outside the gene matches. Here the CDR3 reads CASSALAGASTDTQYF. The CDR3 DNA follows: TGTGCCAGCAGCGCACTAGCGGGGGCCAGCACAGATACGCAGTATTTT.

The chain has TRBV23-1 and TRBJ2-7, with D tentatively TRBD1 (6 bases). TRBV23-1 is given ORF status, its function remaining uncertain. CDR3 size: 16 residues. V shed 0 bases and J shed 2 bases, with 14 bases lying between them. The CDR3, as DNA: TGCGCCAGCAGTCAATCAAAACGTTGGGGGCCCTACGAGCAGTACGTC. Its protein is CASSQSKRWGPYEQYV.

This clonotype was recorded at least ten times. The chain has TRBV3-1 and TRBJ1-2; D is ambiguous. Between the trimmed V and J ends, which lost 0 bases and 3 bases, there was a span of 5 bases. The CDR3 runs 13 residues. Per the germline V gene, CDR1 is LGHDT and CDR2 is YNNKEL (reference sequence). The CDR3, as DNA: TGTGCCAGCAGCCAAGAAACGTACTATGGCTACACCTTC. It yields the protein CASSQETYYGYTF.

The chain carries TRBV15 and TRBJ1-3; D unresolved. Germline V CDR1 and CDR2: LNHNV, YYDKDF (reference sequence). There are 14 residues in the CDR3. V was shortened by 2 bases and J by 1 base, with 6 bases between the two germline ends. This CDR3 is CATSRTESGNTIYF. The CDR3 DNA is TGTGCCACCAGCAGAACCGAATCTGGAAACACCATATATTTT. Combining the CDR3 with reference TRBV15 and TRBJ1-3 gives the whole variable domain DAMVIQNPRYQVTQFGKPVTLSCSQTLNHNVMYWYQQKSSQAPKLLFHYYDKDFNNEADTPDNFQSRRPNTSFCFLDIRSPGLGDTAMYLCATSRTESGNTIYFGEGSWLTVV.

This clonotype is judged medium-sized. V and J are TRBV19 and TRBJ2-5; weak D call: TRBD1 (7 bases). Trimming stripped 5 bases from V and 2 bases from J, with 18 bases between. Germline lookup yields CDR1 LNHDA and CDR2 SQIVND (reference sequence). The CDR3 contains 16 residues. CDR3: CASSAGTAPSQETQYF. CDR3 sequence (DNA): TGTGCCAGTAGTGCGGGGACAGCCCCTTCGCAAGAGACCCAGTACTTC.

V and J are TRBV20-1 and TRBJ2-1; the match to TRBD2 covers 11 bases. Unmatched junction bases numbered 5, after V lost 5 bases and J lost 5 bases. From germline, CDR1 is DFQATT and CDR2 SNEGSKA (reference sequence). The CDR3 spans 14 residues. The CDR3 bases are TGCAGTGCTCTACTAGCGGGGGTAAACAATGAGCAGTTCTTC. It is translated as CSALLAGVNNEQFF.

A remark on this clonotype: A much larger clonotype is one base distant, so this may be a read error. The chain combines TRBV2 with TRBJ2-7; TRBD1 or TRBD2 may be the D gene (5 bases each). V was trimmed by 10 bases and J by 5 bases, leaving 18 bases between them. The germline V gene has CDR1 SNHLY and CDR2 FYNNEI. The CDR3 spans 13 residues. CDR3 in DNA: TGTGCCAACAGAGGGGACCTCGCTAACGAGCAGTACTTC. Its protein product is CANRGDLANEQYF.

This clonotype showed up just a few times. The V gene is TRBV20-1, the J gene TRBJ2-2; tentatively, D is TRBD2 (6 bases). The germline V gene encodes CDR1 DFQATT and CDR2 SNEGSKA (reference sequence). With 0 bases removed from V and 6 bases from J, the gap between germline ends came to 8 bases. The CDR3 totals 13 residues. The CDR3 sequence is CSARDTGAGELFF. CDR3 coding DNA: TGCAGTGCTAGAGATACGGGGGCCGGGGAGCTGTTTTTT.

The table lists this clonotype with many counts. The chain joins TRBV5-1 to TRBJ2-3; 8 bases align to TRBD1. CDR1 is SGHRS, CDR2 YFSETQ, per germline. The CDR3 contains 15 residues. V lost 3 bases to trimming and J lost 2 bases; unmatched junction nucleotides: 5. In nucleotides, the CDR3 is TGCGCCAGCAGCTGGCGGACAGGGAACACAGATACGCAGTATTTT. It specifies CASSWRTGNTDTQYF.

Only a few counts were recorded for this clonotype. V usage is TRBV20-1 and J usage is TRBJ1-5; D is unresolved. The CDR3 runs 13 residues. The V end lost 6 bases, the J end lost 3 bases, and 12 bases lay between the germline ends. CDR1 DFQATT and CDR2 SNEGSKA come from the germline V gene (reference sequence). The CDR3 is CSALGQLNQPQHF. CDR3 DNA sequence: TGCAGTGCCCTGGGCCAACTCAATCAGCCCCAGCATTTT.

This chain uses TRBV6-5 with TRBJ2-2, with D unclear. V lost 8 bases to trimming and J lost 6 bases, with 7 bases between them. The CDR3 is made up of 11 amino acids. Germline lookup yields CDR1 MNHEY and CDR2 SVGAGI. The CDR3 nucleotides read TGTGCCAGCTCACGAGCCGGGGAGCTGTTTTTT. This gives the protein CASSRAGELFF.